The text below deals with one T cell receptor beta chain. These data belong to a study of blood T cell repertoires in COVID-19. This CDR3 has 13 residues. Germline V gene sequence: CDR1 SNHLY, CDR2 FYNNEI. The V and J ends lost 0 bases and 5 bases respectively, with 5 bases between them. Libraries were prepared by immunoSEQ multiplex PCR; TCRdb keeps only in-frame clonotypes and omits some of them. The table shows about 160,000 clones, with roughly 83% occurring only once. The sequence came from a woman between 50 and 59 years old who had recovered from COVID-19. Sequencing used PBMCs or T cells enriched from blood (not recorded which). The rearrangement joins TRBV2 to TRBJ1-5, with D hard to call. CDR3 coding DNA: TGTGCCAGCAGTGAAGCATCAGATCAGCCCCAGCATTTT. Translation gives CASSEASDQPQHF. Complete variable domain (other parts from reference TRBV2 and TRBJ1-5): EPEVTQTPSHQVTQMGQEVILRCVPISNHLYFYWYRQILGQKVEFLVSFYNNEISEKSEIFDDQFSVERPDGSNFTLKIRSTKLEDSAMYFCASSEASDQPQHFGDGTRLSIL.